What follows is one TCR beta chain and its context. These data are taken from a study of shared clonotypes between healthy human individuals. The germline V gene has CDR1 SGHNT and CDR2 YYREEE (reference sequence). V was clipped by 4 bases and J by 1 base, with 11 bases between them. The CDR3 totals 14 residues. As processed by the authors: Junction-only sequences without quality scores came from ImmunoSEQ, so filtering differed. Sequencing was performed with immunoSEQ multiplex PCR; in TCRdb, only in-frame clones are kept and a portion is missing. That table gives V, J and clone size, and the DNA gave D and trimming. The sample comprises about 2 million clones, roughly 94% of which are singletons, and about 1.1% rests with the top ten. The naive CD8 population came from CD45RO-negative cells selected for CCR7, without terminally differentiated effector memory CD45RA+ cells.

Sequencing was performed on naive CD8+ T cells sorted from blood. The V call is TRBV5-4, the J call TRBJ1-1; unclear D gene. This TCR came from a man younger than 30 in good health. In DNA form, the CDR3 reads TGTGCCAGCAGCCTATGGTCAGAGAACACTGAAGCTTTCTTT. Translated: CASSLWSENTEAFF.